These 29 T cell receptor beta chains were all obtained from the same sample, sequenced in a study of T cells in women clearing cervical HPV infection. TCRdb's table, derived via immunoSEQ multiplex PCR, lists solely in-frame clones and lacks some. This table holds about 20,000 clones. Specimen: blood buffy coat. These receptors came from a woman between 18 and 70 years old with a cervical HPV16 infection that either progressed to CIN3+ or cleared (not recorded which).

A remark on this clone: The read terminates 3 residues before the CDR3 end, so the remaining end is supplied by the germline J gene. J is TRBJ2-5 and V is TRBV5-1, with D possibly TRBD1 on 6 matching bases. V was cut by 0 bases and J by 5 bases, with 11 bases left in between. Germline V CDR1 and CDR2: SGHRS, YFSETQ. This CDR3 is 14 amino acids long. CDR3 DNA, as far as it was read: TGCGCCAGCAGCTTGGACAGGGCGCAGGAGACC. Its protein is CASSLDRAQET. The complete CDR3 protein is CASSLDRAQETQYF.

With respect to this clone: The DNA ends 3 residues before the CDR3 does, and the rest of the CDR3 is filled in from the germline J gene. The chain employs TRBV5-1 and TRBJ1-4; 9 positions agree with TRBD1. The CDR3 is 16 residues long. J was trimmed by 5 bases and V by 2 bases; bases with no gene match: 7. Germline V gene data show CDR1 as SGHRS and CDR2 as YFSETQ. The CDR3 reads CASSLSTGGANEKLFF. The covered CDR3 bases are TGCGCCAGCAGCTTAAGTACAGGGGGCGCAAATGAAAAA.

CDR3 amino acids: CASSPDTLPSYEQYF. CDR3 bases read: TGTGCCAGCAGCCCGGACACCCTCCCCTCCTACGAG. The chain recombines TRBV3-1 (or the pseudogene TRBV3-2) with TRBJ2-7; D perhaps matches TRBD1 (5 bases). The read stops 3 residues short of the end of the CDR3; the missing end is completed from the germline J gene. This CDR3 has 15 residues. CDR1 LGHDT and CDR2 YNNKEL come from the germline V gene (reference sequence). Trimming took off 4 bases at V and 0 bases at J, with 13 bases between the two ends.

The sequenced CDR3 bases are TGTGCCAGCAGCTTGACAGGGTCGAACACCGGGGAG. It is translated as CASSLTGSNTGE. The whole CDR3 sequence is CASSLTGSNTGELFF. The J gene is TRBJ2-2, the V gene TRBV5-4, with D possibly matching TRBD1 (6 bases). Coverage ceases 3 residues before the CDR3 finishes, and the germline J gene fills in the end. Germline V CDR1 and CDR2: SGHNT, YYREEE (reference sequence). Trimming removed 1 base at V and 0 bases at J, with 7 bases between. CDR3 length equals 15 residues.

With respect to this clone: Other DNA sequences in the same sample also yield this CDR3. CDR3 in amino acids: CSARDTQEYSPLHF. CDR3 DNA, as far as it was read: TGCAGTGCTAGAGATACCCAGGAGTATTCACCC. This chain links TRBV20-1 with TRBJ1-6, with unresolved D. The read comes to an end 3 residues before the CDR3 does, leaving the germline J gene to fill in the end. The germline V gene encodes CDR1 DFQATT and CDR2 SNEGSKA (reference sequence). This CDR3 comprises 14 residues. Trimming stripped 0 bases from V and 8 bases from J, with 11 bases between.

In the case of this clone: Sequencing ends 3 residues short of the CDR3 end; the germline J gene provides the rest. This chain links TRBV5-1 with TRBJ2-3; possible D gene TRBD1, 7 bases. CDR1 and CDR2 from the germline V gene are SGHRS and YFSETQ. V was cut by 2 bases and J by 3 bases, with 16 bases left in between. This CDR3 comprises 16 residues. CDR3 in amino acids: CASSFAPGGGTDTQYF. Partial CDR3 DNA: TGCGCCAGCAGCTTCGCTCCAGGGGGAGGTACAGATACG.

The chain's CDR3 is CASSPAGVGYEQYF. The part of the CDR3 DNA that was read is TGTGCCAGCAGCCCGGCAGGGGTCGGGTACGAG. The V gene is TRBV5-5, the J gene TRBJ2-7; TRBD1 might be the D (6 bases). The sequence runs out 3 residues before the end of the CDR3; the remainder is reconstructed from the germline J gene. This CDR3 spans 14 amino acids. Trimming removed 4 bases from V and 4 bases from J, with 15 bases in between. CDR1 SGHKS and CDR2 YYEKEE come from the germline V gene (reference sequence).

Regarding this clone: Read sequence stops 3 residues before the CDR3 end, and the germline J gene provides the missing end. The gene calls are TRBV5-1 and TRBJ1-5; 9 bases are shared with TRBD1. V trimming: 0 bases; J trimming: 4 bases; junction bases outside the gene matches: 2. CDR3 length: 15 amino acids. The germline V gene has CDR1 SGHRS and CDR2 YFSETQ. The part of the CDR3 DNA that was read is TGCGCCAGCAGCTTGGATGGACAGGGGAATCAGCCC. This codes for CASSLDGQGNQP. The complete CDR3 sequence is CASSLDGQGNQPQHF.

In regard to this clone: The read comes to an end 3 residues before the CDR3 does, leaving the germline J gene to fill in the end. This chain joins TRBV18 and TRBJ1-2; no reliable D call. In germline, CDR1 is KGHSH, CDR2 LQKENI. There are 13 residues in the CDR3. The CDR3 DNA, read in part, is TGTGCCAGCTCACCCCTCCCAGGAGACGAC. Residues: CASSPLPGDD. The whole CDR3 region reads CASSPLPGDDYTF.

CDR3 sequence: CSARDRGSTGELFF. Partial CDR3 DNA: TGCAGTGCTAGGGACAGGGGATCCACCGGGGAG. The chain joins TRBV20-1 to TRBJ2-2; 9 bases agree with TRBD1. The observed sequence ends 3 residues before the CDR3 terminus, with the missing tail filled in from the germline J gene. Germline V gene lookup returns CDR1 DFQATT and CDR2 SNEGSKA (reference sequence). J gave up 4 bases and V 3 bases, and 3 bases lay outside the gene matches. This CDR3 is built from 14 residues.

Of note for this clone: The sequenced fragment ends 3 residues before the CDR3 boundary, so the rest is inferred from the germline J gene. This chain uses TRBV5-1 with TRBJ2-2; TRBD1 or TRBD2 may be the D gene (6 bases each). Germline assignment: CDR1 SGHRS and CDR2 YFSETQ. The CDR3 runs to 15 residues. The CDR3 loop reads CASSIETGGNSPLFF. Incomplete CDR3 DNA: TGCGCCAGCTCTATTGAGACAGGAGGGAATTCACCG.

A remark on this clone: The read falls 3 residues short of the CDR3 end, and the missing part is taken from the germline J gene. The chain joins TRBV5-1 to TRBJ2-3; 7 bases line up with TRBD2. Trimming at V came to 0 bases and at J to 1 base, leaving 5 bases not matched to a gene. Germline V gene lookup returns CDR1 SGHRS and CDR2 YFSETQ. This CDR3 has 16 amino acids. This CDR3 reads CASSLASSGGTDTQYF. Partial CDR3 DNA: TGCGCCAGCAGCTTGGCGTCCAGCGGGGGCACAGATACG.

A word on this clone: The sequenced fragment ends 3 residues before the CDR3 boundary, so the rest is inferred from the germline J gene. This chain connects TRBV12-3 or TRBV12-4 to TRBJ2-3; D not certain. The V gene lost 2 bases and the J gene lost 8 bases, with 11 bases spanning the gap. This CDR3 is 13 amino acids long. The CDR3 is CASSLQEIGTQYF. The covered CDR3 bases are TGTGCCAGCAGTTTACAGGAAATCGGTACG.

Notes on this clone: The read terminates 3 residues before the CDR3 end, so the remaining end is supplied by the germline J gene. This chain links TRBV20-1 with TRBJ1-5; the match to TRBD1 covers 7 bases. The V segment lost 4 bases and the J segment 2 bases; nucleotides outside the gene matches: 11. This CDR3 is 16 amino acids long. Germline V gene data show CDR1 as DFQATT and CDR2 as SNEGSKA (reference sequence). The chain's CDR3 is CSATPTGLGRNQPQHF. The CDR3 DNA, read in part, is TGCAGTGCTACCCCGACAGGGTTGGGACGCAATCAGCCC.

The CDR3 here is CASISGVRGPQYF. The CDR3 bases that were read are TGTGCCAGCATTTCGGGGGTTAGAGGGCCG. The genes are TRBV2 and TRBJ2-3, with D perhaps matching TRBD2 (6 bases). The CDR3 is cut off 3 residues early in the read; its end comes from the germline J gene. The CDR3 is 13 residues long. Germline-derived CDR1 and CDR2 are SNHLY and FYNNEI.

About this clone: The read ends 3 residues before the CDR3 terminus; that terminus is restored from the germline J gene. The V gene is TRBV20-1, the J gene TRBJ2-1, with 7 nucleotides matching TRBD1. The CDR3 is 15 amino acids. Germline trimming cut 6 bases from V and 2 bases from J; bases unmatched to any gene: 10. Germline CDR1 and CDR2: DFQATT and SNEGSKA (reference sequence). This chain's CDR3 is CSATSGTAAYNEQFF. The DNA read from the CDR3 is TGCAGTGCCACCTCCGGGACAGCCGCCTACAATGAG.

For this clone: The observed sequence ends 3 residues before the CDR3 terminus, with the missing tail filled in from the germline J gene. V gene TRBV6-1 combines with J gene TRBJ2-1, with D perhaps TRBD1 (6 bases). CDR3 length: 15 residues. V was pared by 1 base and J by 3 bases, with 10 bases between. The V gene's germline CDR1 is MNHNS and CDR2 SASEGT. Partial CDR3 DNA: TGTGCCAGCAGTGAAGGCAAGGACAGCTACAATGAG. Translated, it gives CASSEGKDSYNE. In full, the CDR3 reads CASSEGKDSYNEQFF.

A word on this clone: The read finishes 3 residues shy of the CDR3 end, and the germline J gene is used to complete it. The rearrangement joins TRBV7-6 to TRBJ1-1, with TRBD1 matching 7 bases. The germline V gene encodes CDR1 SGHVS and CDR2 FNYEAQ. The CDR3 sequence is 15 residues long. The trim removed 4 bases at V and 1 base at J, leaving 6 bases unmatched. CDR3 residues: CASSSTGSANTEAFF. The CDR3 DNA, read in part, is TGTGCCAGCAGCTCGACAGGGAGCGCGAACACTGAA.

To note about this clone: The CDR3 extends 3 residues past the end of the read, so its final part is completed from the germline J gene. This rearrangement joins TRBV5-6 to TRBJ2-7; tentatively, D is TRBD2 (6 bases). The CDR3 spans 14 residues. V was pared by 4 bases and J by 6 bases, with 17 bases between. Germline assignment: CDR1 SGHDT and CDR2 YYEEEE. The part of the CDR3 DNA that was read is TGTGCCAGCAGCCCCTGGGGCGGGGCCGGCGAG. Translation gives CASSPWGGAGE. The CDR3 reads in full as CASSPWGGAGEQYF.

Concerning this clone itself: The CDR3 is cut off 3 residues early in the read; its end comes from the germline J gene. The chain carries TRBV19 and TRBJ1-2; TRBD1 matches 7 bases. The CDR3 runs to 15 residues. Per germline, CDR1 LNHDA and CDR2 SQIVND (reference sequence). The CDR3 here is CASSKERGLTDTYTF. The CDR3 DNA, read in part, is TGTGCCAGTAGTAAGGAGAGGGGGCTCACAGATACC.

For this clone: The sequenced fragment ends 3 residues before the CDR3 boundary, so the rest is inferred from the germline J gene. The J gene is TRBJ2-3, the V gene TRBV20-1; 13 bases agree with TRBD2. With V trimmed by 6 bases and J by 5 bases, 5 bases remained unmatched. CDR3 size: 14 residues. From germline, CDR1 is DFQATT and CDR2 SNEGSKA (reference sequence). CDR3 bases read: TGCAGTGCCCGGACTAGCGGGGGCAGAGATACG. Translating gives CSARTSGGRDT. The complete CDR3 sequence is CSARTSGGRDTQYF.

Turning to this clone: The read comes to an end 3 residues before the CDR3 does, leaving the germline J gene to fill in the end. The V call is TRBV5-1, the J call TRBJ2-1; TRBD1 matches at 7 bases. V shed 1 base and J 6 bases; nucleotides not matched to a gene: 4. Germline V gene lookup returns CDR1 SGHRS and CDR2 YFSETQ. CDR3 length equals 14 residues. The CDR3 is CASSLSGGFNEQFF. Partial CDR3 DNA: TGCGCCAGCAGCTTGTCAGGGGGATTCAATGAG.

Details on this clone: The read stops 3 residues short of the end of the CDR3; the missing end is completed from the germline J gene. The chain couples TRBV13 to TRBJ2-2; tentative D call: TRBD2 (5 bases). The germline V gene has CDR1 PRHDT and CDR2 FYEKMQ (reference sequence). The CDR3 runs to 14 residues. The CDR3 DNA, read in part, is TGTGCCAGCGGTCTATGGGCGGGTGACGAAAAG. Translated, it gives CASGLWAGDEK. The full-length CDR3 reads as CASGLWAGDEKLFF.

Concerning this clone: The junction and the germline gene differ at one end; a read error may be behind it. The CDR3 goes on 3 residues after the read ends, and that part is filled in from the germline J gene. The V call is TRBV2, the J call TRBJ1-2; D unclear. The CDR3 spans 14 residues. Germline V gene lookup returns CDR1 SNHLY and CDR2 FYNNEI. The sequenced part of the CDR3 DNA is TGTGCCAGCAGCGAAGTTGGTTTAAAAAACATC. It encodes CASSEVGLKNI. The whole CDR3 is CASSEVGLKNIYTF.

Points on this clone: The read terminates 3 residues ahead of where the CDR3 ends, so the germline J gene completes it. The rearrangement uses TRBV6-2 or TRBV6-3 and TRBJ2-6, with D perhaps matching TRBD2 (6 bases). The CDR3 loop spans 16 amino acids. With 2 bases removed from V and 0 bases from J, the gap between germline ends came to 8 bases. From germline, CDR1 is MNHEY and CDR2 SVGEGT. CDR3 bases read: TGTGCCAGCAGTTACAACGGGGGCTCTGGGGCCAACGTC. Amino acids: CASSYNGGSGANV. The whole CDR3 protein is CASSYNGGSGANVLTF.

Of note for this clone: Read sequence stops 3 residues before the CDR3 end, and the germline J gene provides the missing end. The genes are TRBV20-1 and TRBJ1-4; 7 bases align to TRBD1. The ends lost 6 bases at V and 8 bases at J; junction bases unmatched: 6. Germline V gene data show CDR1 as DFQATT and CDR2 as SNEGSKA (reference sequence). The CDR3 totals 12 residues. The DNA read from the CDR3 is TGCAGTGCCGGGACAGATAGAGAAAAA. As protein: CSAGTDREK. The entire CDR3 is CSAGTDREKLFF.

A remark on this clone: A read error may produce the germline difference seen at one junction end. The read halts 3 residues ahead of the CDR3 end, with the missing end drawn from the germline J gene. V is TRBV20-1 and J is TRBJ2-7, with 8 bases aligning to TRBD1. The CDR3 is 13 amino acids. Germline values: CDR1 DFQATT, CDR2 SNEGSKA (reference sequence). CDR3: CGANDRGRSEQYF. The part of the CDR3 DNA that was read is TGCGGTGCTAACGACAGGGGACGATCCGAG.

The sequenced CDR3 bases are TGTGCCAGCATCGATCCGAGGGGA. The encoded protein is CASIDPRG. The whole CDR3 region reads CASIDPRGAFF. V and J are TRBV2 and TRBJ1-1; D might be TRBD1 (5 bases). The CDR3 end falls 3 residues outside the read, so it is completed with the germline J gene. CDR3 length: 11 amino acids. CDR1 is SNHLY and CDR2 is FYNNEI in the germline V gene.

Worth noting for this clone: The read terminates 3 residues before the CDR3 end, so the remaining end is supplied by the germline J gene. The chain combines TRBV7-3 with TRBJ1-2; unclear D gene. There are 15 residues in the CDR3. Germline-derived CDR1 and CDR2 are SGHTA and FQGTGA. The CDR3 region is CASSFGGSFTDTYTF. The sequenced CDR3 bases are TGTGCCAGCAGCTTCGGCGGGTCATTCACAGATACC.